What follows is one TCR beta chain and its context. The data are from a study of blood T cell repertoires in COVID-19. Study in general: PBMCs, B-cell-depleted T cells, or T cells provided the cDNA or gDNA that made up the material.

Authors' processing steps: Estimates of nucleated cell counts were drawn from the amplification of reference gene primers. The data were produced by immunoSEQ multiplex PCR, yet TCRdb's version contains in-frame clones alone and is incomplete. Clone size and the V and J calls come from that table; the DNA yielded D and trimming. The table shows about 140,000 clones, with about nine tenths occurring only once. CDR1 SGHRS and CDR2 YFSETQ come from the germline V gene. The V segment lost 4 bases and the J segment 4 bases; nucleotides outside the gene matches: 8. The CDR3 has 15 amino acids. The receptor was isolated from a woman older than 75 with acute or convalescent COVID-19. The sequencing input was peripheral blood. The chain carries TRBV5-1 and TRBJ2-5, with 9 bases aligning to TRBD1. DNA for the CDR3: TGCGCCAGCAGCAGAGGACAGGGGTCAAGAGAGACCCAGTACTTC. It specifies CASSRGQGSRETQYF.